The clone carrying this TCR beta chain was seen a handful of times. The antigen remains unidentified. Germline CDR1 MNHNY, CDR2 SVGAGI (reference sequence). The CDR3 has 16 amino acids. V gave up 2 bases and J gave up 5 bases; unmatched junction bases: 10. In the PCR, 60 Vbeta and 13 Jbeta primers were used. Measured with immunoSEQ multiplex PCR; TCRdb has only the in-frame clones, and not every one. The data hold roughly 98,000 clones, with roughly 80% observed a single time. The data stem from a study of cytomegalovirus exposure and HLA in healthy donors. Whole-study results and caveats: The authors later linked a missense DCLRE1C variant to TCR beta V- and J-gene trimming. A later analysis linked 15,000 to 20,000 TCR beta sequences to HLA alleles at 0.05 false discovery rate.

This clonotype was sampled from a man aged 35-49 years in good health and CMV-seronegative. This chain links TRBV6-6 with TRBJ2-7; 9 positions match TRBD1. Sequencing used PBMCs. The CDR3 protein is CASSYPQGAQENEQYF. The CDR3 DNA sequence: TGTGCCAGCAGTTACCCACAGGGGGCGCAGGAGAACGAGCAGTACTTC.